Here is one TCR beta chain with its context. The sample comes from a study of blood T cell repertoires in COVID-19. About the research overall: The samples span acute and convalescent COVID-19 from the United States, Italy and Spain. Sample material is recorded as cDNA or gDNA derived from T cells, B-cell-depleted T cells, or PBMCs.

The V gene end was trimmed by 1 base and the J gene end by 4 bases; junction bases not matched to a gene: 12. The germline gives CDR1 LNHNV, CDR2 YYDKDF (reference sequence). The CDR3 spans 17 residues. As processed by the authors: Amplification of reference gene primers provided the estimated nucleated cell counts. Sequencing used immunoSEQ multiplex PCR; TCRdb keeps in-frame clones, though not all of them. For V, J and clone size, that table is used; D and trimming come from the DNA. Of about 57,000 clones in the sample, around 90% were seen once. V and J are TRBV15 and TRBJ1-1; 7 positions agree with TRBD1. The clonotype originates from a human donor in a cohort sampled during active COVID-19. The sequenced material came from peripheral blood. The CDR3 DNA sequence: TGTGCCACCAGCAGAGGGGGGTACCGGGACAGTGGCACTGAAGCTTTCTTT. Protein: CATSRGGYRDSGTEAFF.